The source of this T cell receptor (beta chain) is a study of blood T cell repertoires in COVID-19. CDR1 and CDR2 (germline): KGHDR, SFDVKD. V lost 9 bases, J lost 3 bases, and 3 bases stayed unmatched. The CDR3 is 13 residues long. Patients of the Seattle cohort, enrolled during active infection, were followed longitudinally. The protocol was immunoSEQ multiplex PCR, while the TCRdb copy is restricted to in-frame clones and leaves out a portion. Among around 370,000 clones listed, roughly 90% were seen once. The material sequenced was peripheral blood. The sequence was collected from a woman aged 70 to 79 with COVID-19, enrolled during active disease. The rearrangement joins TRBV24-1 to TRBJ2-5; 10 bases are shared with TRBD2. The CDR3 reads CATGLAGEETQYF. The DNA for the CDR3 is TGTGCCACCGGGCTAGCGGGAGAAGAGACCCAGTACTTC.